The rows below give T cell receptor beta chains drawn from one sample of a study of regulatory T cells in long-lasting Graves disease. TCRdb re-called the multiplex PCR reads with MiXCR, one entry per CDR3 protein. This sample yields hundreds of thousands of distinct CDR3 sequences, of which about 30% are seen a single time; 40% to 50% belongs to the top ten. The sequencing here drew on peripheral blood mononuclear cells (PBMCs), taken when the disease was refractory, from a patient treated with antithyroid drugs. The origin of the receptors is a female donor with Graves disease. Both conserved end residues are part of each CDR3. A D gene is named only where the DNA matches it firmly. Where a row states a size, it is once, few, many or the class of an expanded clone; other rows omit it.

>TRBV30|many|13|TRBJ2-5|.
CAWSVGGRETQYF
TGTGCCTGGAGTGTAGGGGGGAGGGAGACCCAGTACTTC
>TRBV18|.|15|TRBJ1-1|.
CASSPQPGLNTEAFF
TGTGCCAGCTCACCACAGCCAGGATTGAACACTGAAGCTTTCTTT
>TRBV12-3/TRBV12-4|.|13|TRBJ1-2|TRBD1
CASSPDRAHGYTF
TGTGCCAGCAGTCCTGACAGGGCCCATGGCTACACCTTC
>TRBV2|many|15|TRBJ2-5|.
CASSEMRRILETQYF
TGTGCCAGCAGTGAAATGCGGCGGATCCTGGAGACCCAGTACTTC
>TRBV9|few|14|TRBJ1-5|.
CASSAGAGNQPQHF
TGTGCCAGCAGCGCTGGGGCTGGCAATCAGCCCCAGCATTTT
>TRBV5-1|.|19|TRBJ1-2|.
CASSFILWGNESLNYGYTF
TGCGCCAGCAGCTTCATCCTATGGGGAAACGAGAGTCTTAACTATGGCTACACCTTC
>TRBV27|many|12|TRBJ1-5|.
CASRGSGQPQHF
TGTGCCAGCAGGGGATCGGGTCAGCCCCAGCATTTT
>TRBV12-3/TRBV12-4|few|14|TRBJ2-6|.
CASRVQGGANVLTF
TGTGCCAGCAGAGTTCAAGGGGGGGCCAACGTCCTGACTTTC
>TRBV30|.|12|TRBJ1-2|.
CARKGQEYGYTF
TGTGCCCGGAAGGGGCAGGAGTATGGCTACACCTTC
>TRBV6-9|.|14|TRBJ1-2|.
CASSWQGANYGYTF
TGTGCCAGCAGTTGGCAGGGAGCTAACTATGGCTACACCTTC
>TRBV27|few|14|TRBJ1-3|TRBD1
CASRQTGAGNTIYF
TGTGCCAGCAGGCAGACAGGGGCTGGAAACACCATATATTTT
>TRBV19|.|16|TRBJ1-5|.
CASSITPRESNQPQHF
TGTGCCAGTAGCATCACGCCCAGGGAGAGCAATCAGCCCCAGCATTTT
>TRBV6-5|.|16|TRBJ1-1|.
CASSYGGSGANTEAFF
TGTGCCAGCAGTTATGGGGGTTCCGGAGCGAACACTGAAGCTTTCTTT
>TRBV6-2/TRBV6-3|.|13|TRBJ2-7|.
CASTLDRAYEQYF
TGTGCCAGCACCTTGGACCGAGCCTACGAGCAGTACTTC
>TRBV12-3/TRBV12-4|.|16|TRBJ1-5|.
CASSTNWGYSNQPQHF
TGTGCCAGCAGTACAAACTGGGGTTATAGCAATCAGCCCCAGCATTTT
>TRBV28|many|14|TRBJ1-2|.
CASSSRDGNYGYTF
TGTGCCAGCAGCTCAAGGGACGGGAACTATGGCTACACCTTC
>TRBV10-2|few|18|TRBJ1-1|.
CASSEVVRANRMNTEAFF
TGCGCCAGCAGTGAAGTTGTCAGGGCGAATCGCATGAACACTGAAGCTTTCTTT
>TRBV5-1|.|14|TRBJ1-1|.
CASSAEPKNTEAFF
TGCGCCAGCAGCGCAGAGCCAAAGAACACTGAAGCTTTCTTT
>TRBV6-1|few|15|TRBJ1-5|TRBD1
CASRAGTDYNQPQHF
TGTGCCAGCAGAGCCGGGACAGACTATAATCAGCCCCAGCATTTT
>TRBV9|.|15|TRBJ2-5|.
CASSPMGLVWETQYF
TGTGCCAGCAGCCCAATGGGATTAGTTTGGGAGACCCAGTACTTC
>TRBV11-2|few|17|TRBJ1-2|TRBD1
CASSPETTGGLLYGYTF
TGTGCCAGCAGCCCAGAGACAACAGGGGGCCTCCTCTATGGCTACACCTTC
>TRBV5-1|few|16|TRBJ1-1|.
CASSLDSGPLAREAFF
TGCGCCAGCAGCTTGGATTCGGGCCCTCTGGCACGTGAAGCTTTCTTT
>TRBV5-4|few|15|TRBJ1-1|.
CASSPPIGQNTEAFF
TGTGCCAGCAGCCCACCCATAGGGCAGAACACTGAAGCTTTCTTT
>TRBV19|.|17|TRBJ2-2|TRBD2
CASSIPSWTSGTGELFF
TGTGCCAGTAGTATACCCTCCTGGACTAGCGGCACCGGGGAGCTGTTTTTT
>TRBV18|.|12|TRBJ2-7|.
CASSPSQMEQYF
TGTGCCAGCTCACCTTCGCAGATGGAGCAGTACTTC
>TRBV29-1|.|15|TRBJ1-1|.
CSAQDRQRLNTEAFF
TGCAGCGCGCAAGATAGACAGAGATTGAACACTGAAGCTTTCTTT
>TRBV19|.|15|TRBJ2-2|TRBD1
CASRKGQGNTGELFF
TGTGCCAGTAGAAAAGGACAGGGGAACACCGGGGAGCTGTTTTTT
>TRBV15|.|12|TRBJ1-1|.
CATSTRVTEAFF
TGTGCCACCAGCACTAGGGTTACTGAAGCTTTCTTT
>TRBV6-1|few|15|TRBJ1-5|.
CASSEGNWGNQPQHF
TGTGCCAGCAGTGAAGGGAATTGGGGCAATCAGCCCCAGCATTTT
>TRBV7-3|.|13|TRBJ2-5|.
CASSRTIDETQYF
TGTGCCAGCAGCCGGACAATCGACGAGACCCAGTACTTC
>TRBV5-1|.|15|TRBJ1-6|.
CASQRQTGGNSPLHF
TGCGCCAGTCAGCGACAAACCGGAGGGAATTCACCCCTCCACTTT
>TRBV5-5|few|14|TRBJ2-7|TRBD1
CASSARTGIYEQYF
TGTGCCAGCAGCGCCAGGACAGGGATCTACGAGCAGTACTTC
>TRBV11-2|many|14|TRBJ1-4|.
CASRAGTLNEKLFF
TGTGCCAGCAGGGCCGGGACACTAAATGAAAAACTGTTTTTT
>TRBV2|many|18|TRBJ2-2|TRBD2
CASSVGLAGQSNTGELFF
TGTGCCAGCAGTGTCGGGCTAGCGGGGCAATCGAACACCGGGGAGCTGTTTTTT
>TRBV7-9|.|16|TRBJ1-5|.
CASSLALGIGDQPQHF
TGTGCCAGCAGCTTAGCATTGGGTATCGGAGATCAGCCCCAGCATTTT
>TRBV7-3|.|14|TRBJ1-2|.
CASSPSSSGAGYTF
TGTGCCAGCAGCCCAAGTTCCTCCGGGGCTGGCTACACCTTC
>TRBV27|.|13|TRBJ2-4|.
CASGGGFNNIQYF
TGTGCCAGTGGAGGGGGATTCAATAACATTCAGTACTTC
>TRBV2|many|15|TRBJ1-6|.
CASSEAAYHNSPLHF
TGTGCCAGCAGTGAAGCGGCGTACCATAATTCACCCCTCCACTTT
>TRBV28|few|15|TRBJ1-5|TRBD1
CASSPDRDNGQPQHF
TGTGCCAGCAGTCCGGACAGGGATAACGGTCAGCCCCAGCATTTT
>TRBV20-1|few|15|TRBJ1-1|TRBD1
CSASPAGQRNTEAFF
TGCAGTGCTAGTCCTGCGGGACAGAGGAACACTGAAGCTTTCTTT
>TRBV19|.|13|TRBJ1-2|.
CASSRARSYGYTF
TGTGCCAGTAGTCGGGCCCGATCCTATGGCTACACCTTC
>TRBV18|many|14|TRBJ1-5|TRBD1
CASSPGQGNQPQHF
TGTGCCAGCAGTCCAGGACAGGGGAATCAGCCCCAGCATTTT
>TRBV5-1|.|16|TRBJ2-2|.
CASSLEVGWATGELFF
TGCGCCAGCAGCTTGGAAGTAGGCTGGGCCACCGGGGAGCTGTTTTTT
>TRBV6-2/TRBV6-3|few|15|TRBJ1-1|TRBD1
CASSPQQGMNTEAFF
TGTGCCAGCAGTCCGCAACAGGGGATGAACACTGAAGCTTTCTTT
>TRBV7-9|.|14|TRBJ1-2|.
CASSPARGIGGYTF
TGTGCCAGCAGCCCGGCCCGGGGTATAGGTGGCTACACCTTC
>TRBV29-1|.|10|TRBJ1-1|.
CSIRDTEAFF
TGCAGCATCCGGGACACTGAAGCTTTCTTT
>TRBV27|.|16|TRBJ1-1|TRBD1
CASRKQGEIGTTEAFF
TGTGCCAGCAGGAAACAGGGGGAAATCGGCACCACTGAAGCTTTCTTT
>TRBV19|.|15|TRBJ1-5|.
CASSPGRGGNQPQHF
TGTGCCAGTAGCCCCGGACGGGGAGGGAATCAGCCCCAGCATTTT
>TRBV20-1|few|14|TRBJ2-7|TRBD1
CSAEATGVRSGQYF
TGCAGTGCGGAGGCGACAGGGGTCCGATCCGGGCAGTACTTC
>TRBV12-3/TRBV12-4|many|13|TRBJ1-2|.
CASSPGHPYGYTF
TGTGCCAGCAGTCCGGGACACCCCTATGGCTACACCTTC
>TRBV3-1|.|14|TRBJ1-1|.
CASSPRSLNTEAFF
TGTGCCAGCAGTCCCAGGTCCCTGAACACTGAAGCTTTCTTT